This TCR beta chain is drawn from a study of blood T cell repertoires in COVID-19. Study context: Material from acute and convalescent COVID-19 was sourced from the United States, Italy and Spain. PBMCs, B-cell-depleted T cells, or T cells provided the cDNA or gDNA that made up the material.

In the authors' workflow: Reference gene primer amplification gave estimated nucleated cell counts. The repertoire was sequenced with immunoSEQ multiplex PCR; TCRdb's copy has only in-frame clones and lacks some. That table is the source of V, J and clone size, and D and trimming were worked out from the DNA. The table includes 200,000 to 250,000 clones, roughly nine tenths detected once. V lost 4 bases, J lost 0 bases, and 15 bases lay in between. The CDR3 runs 16 residues. Germline V lookup: CDR1 SGHRS, CDR2 YFSETQ. V gene TRBV5-1 combines with J gene TRBJ2-3; TRBD1 might be the D (6 bases). The TCR originated in a man in his fifties or sixties who had recovered from COVID-19. Sequencing used peripheral blood. DNA of the CDR3: TGCGCCAGCAGCATGGACAGATACACTAGCACAGATACGCAGTATTTT. This gives the protein CASSMDRYTSTDTQYF.